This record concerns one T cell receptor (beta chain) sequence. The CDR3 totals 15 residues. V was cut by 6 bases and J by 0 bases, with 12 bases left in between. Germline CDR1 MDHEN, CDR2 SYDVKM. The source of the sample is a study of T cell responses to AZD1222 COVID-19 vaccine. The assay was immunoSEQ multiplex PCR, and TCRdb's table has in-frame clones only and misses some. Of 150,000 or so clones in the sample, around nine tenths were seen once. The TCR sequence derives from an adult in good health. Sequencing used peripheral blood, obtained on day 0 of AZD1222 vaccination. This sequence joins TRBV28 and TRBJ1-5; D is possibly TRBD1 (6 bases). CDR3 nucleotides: TGTGCCAGCAGGGTCGGGGGCAGTAGCAATCAGCCCCAGCATTTT. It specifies CASRVGGSSNQPQHF.